This T cell receptor (beta chain) is from a study of shared clonotypes between healthy human individuals. In its sample, this clone was seen a few times. CDR1 GTSNPN and CDR2 SVGIG come from the germline V gene (reference sequence). The V end was cut by 2 bases, the J end by 5 bases, with 10 bases between. The CDR3 is 13 amino acids. Replicate PCRs from sorted subsets contained approximately 190 ng DNA, which is some 29,000 T cell genomes. TCRdb's copy holds only in-frame clones and misses some; the assay was immunoSEQ multiplex PCR. The sample records over a million clones, around 78% being singletons.

The chain carries TRBV30 and TRBJ1-5; D not resolved. This TCR derives from a young man in good health. Some clones in this sample may be carry-over from other donors' samples. Sequenced material: memory CD4+ T cells from PBMCs. Regarding subset: CD45RA-negative fraction. The CDR3, as DNA: TGTGCCTGGAGTTCTTCCGGGGATCAGCCCCAGCATTTT. Its translation: CAWSSSGDQPQHF. Full variable domain (rest looked up from reference TRBV30 and TRBJ1-5): SQTIHQWPATLVQPVGSPLSLECTVEGTSNPNLYWYRQAAGRGLQLLFYSVGIGQISSEVPQNLSASRPQDRQFILSSKKLLLSDSGFYLCAWSSSGDQPQHFGDGTRLSIL.